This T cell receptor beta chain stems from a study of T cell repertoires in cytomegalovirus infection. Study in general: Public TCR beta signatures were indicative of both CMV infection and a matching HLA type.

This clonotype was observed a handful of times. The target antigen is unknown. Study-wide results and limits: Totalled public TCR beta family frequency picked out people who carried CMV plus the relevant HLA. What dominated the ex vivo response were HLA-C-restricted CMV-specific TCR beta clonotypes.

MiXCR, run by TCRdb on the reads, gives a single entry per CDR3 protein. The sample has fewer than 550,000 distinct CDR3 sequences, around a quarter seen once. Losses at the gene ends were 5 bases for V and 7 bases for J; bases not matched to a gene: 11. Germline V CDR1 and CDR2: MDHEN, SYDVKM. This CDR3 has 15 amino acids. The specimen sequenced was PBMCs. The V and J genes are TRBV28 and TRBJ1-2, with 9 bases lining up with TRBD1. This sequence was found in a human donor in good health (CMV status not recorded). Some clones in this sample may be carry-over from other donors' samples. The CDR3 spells CASSPWDREFGGYTF. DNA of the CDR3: TGTGCCAGCAGTCCCTGGGACAGGGAGTTCGGTGGCTACACCTTC.